This entry lists 22 T cell receptor beta chains sequenced from one sample in a study of T cells in localized non-small cell lung cancer. The repertoire was sequenced with immunoSEQ multiplex PCR; TCRdb's copy has only in-frame clones and lacks some. The data show over 20,000 clones, approximately 86% seen once. The source material was peripheral blood mononuclear cells, sampled before any cancer treatment. The receptors were sampled from a male donor aged 60 or older with stage II lung adenocarcinoma.

The rearrangement links TRBV6-5 to TRBJ2-7; 8 bases are shared with TRBD2. The CDR3 is 14 amino acids. With 4 bases clipped from V and 0 bases from J, the junction kept 2 bases outside the gene matches. CDR1 and CDR2 from the germline V gene are MNHEY and SVGAGI. DNA of the CDR3: TGTGCCAGCAGTTTAGCGGGATTCTCCTACGAGCAGTACTTC. Encoded protein: CASSLAGFSYEQYF.

This chain joins TRBV28 and TRBJ2-4, with 15 bases that match TRBD2. Unmatched junction bases numbered 14, after V lost 5 bases and J lost 0 bases. The CDR3 runs 21 residues. Germline-derived CDR1 and CDR2 are MDHEN and SYDVKM. CDR3 sequence reads: CASSPTHGTSGRPLAKNIQYF. The CDR3 DNA reads as TGTGCCAGCAGTCCCACCCACGGGACTAGCGGGAGGCCCTTAGCCAAAAACATTCAGTACTTC.

The rearrangement links TRBV9 to TRBJ1-3; 7 bases map to TRBD1. Trimming took 4 bases from V and 0 from J; bases not matched to a gene: 7. Germline V gene sequence: CDR1 SGDLS, CDR2 YYNGEE. The CDR3 runs 16 residues. The CDR3 spells CASSPGQLDSGNTIYF. The CDR3 nucleotides read TGTGCCAGCAGCCCGGGACAGTTAGACTCTGGAAACACCATATATTTT.

This clone was counted once. The chain recombines TRBV19 with TRBJ2-1; D possibly matches TRBD1 or TRBD2 (5 bases each). CDR3 length: 15 residues. The germline CDR1 and CDR2 sequences are LNHDA and SQIVND (reference sequence). Trimming took 3 bases from V and 5 from J, leaving 14 bases between them. The DNA of the CDR3 is TGTGCCAGTAGTATTGGCAGGGACGGGAACAATGAGCAGTTCTTC. Translating gives CASSIGRDGNNEQFF.

This chain uses TRBV29-1 with TRBJ1-1; possibly TRBD1 for D (5 bases). Germline values: CDR1 SQVTM, CDR2 ANQGSEA. There are 15 residues in the CDR3. V lost 4 bases, J lost 0 bases, and 15 bases lay in between. The CDR3 loop reads CSVGSGWGMNTEAFF. DNA for the CDR3: TGCAGCGTTGGGTCAGGGTGGGGGATGAACACTGAAGCTTTCTTT.

This clone was seen a few times. The chain is built from TRBV19 and TRBJ2-5; weak D call: TRBD2 (7 bases). This CDR3 spans 16 amino acids. The germline V and J ends were trimmed by 5 bases and 1 base, with 17 bases remaining between them. Germline values: CDR1 LNHDA, CDR2 SQIVND (reference sequence). The CDR3 loop reads CASSSDWGGLQETQYF. As DNA, the CDR3 is TGTGCCAGTAGTTCGGACTGGGGGGGGCTCCAAGAGACCCAGTACTTC.

The genes are TRBV19 and TRBJ1-5; 7 nucleotides align to TRBD1. The CDR3 has 13 amino acids. V shed 8 bases and J 4 bases; nucleotides not matched to a gene: 5. Germline-derived CDR1 and CDR2 are LNHDA and SQIVND (reference sequence). This CDR3 is CASGQGVNQPQHF. The CDR3 coding sequence is TGTGCCAGTGGGCAGGGGGTAAATCAGCCCCAGCATTTT.

The chain links TRBV5-6 to TRBJ2-7, with TRBD1 as a possible D gene (6 bases). V gave up 4 bases and J gave up 1 base, with 18 bases separating them. The germline CDR1 and CDR2 sequences are SGHDT and YYEEEE. The length of the CDR3 is 16 residues. The CDR3 reads CASSPRGLLGSYEQYF. CDR3 nucleotides: TGTGCCAGCAGCCCCAGGGGTCTCTTGGGGTCCTACGAGCAGTACTTC. Looking up the rest from reference TRBV5-6 and TRBJ2-7 gives the full variable domain: DAGVTQSPTHLIKTRGQQVTLRCSPKSGHDTVSWYQQALGQGPQFIFQYYEEEERQRGNFPDRFSGHQFPNYSSELNVNALLLGDSALYLCASSPRGLLGSYEQYFGPGTRLTVT.

CDR3 residues: CASSLAGVYSIQYF. The CDR3 DNA follows: TGTGCCAGCAGTCTAGCGGGAGTTTATAGCATTCAGTACTTC. The chain carries TRBV28 and TRBJ2-4, with 10 bases lining up with TRBD2. This CDR3 spans 14 amino acids. Trimming cost V 5 bases and J 9 bases; bases outside gene matches: 7. CDR1 MDHEN and CDR2 SYDVKM come from the germline V gene.

The genes are TRBV5-4 and TRBJ2-5, with 7 bases that match TRBD2. Losses at the gene ends were 4 bases for V and 3 bases for J; bases not matched to a gene: 9. Germline lookup yields CDR1 SGHNT and CDR2 YYREEE (reference sequence). The CDR3 totals 15 residues. The CDR3 DNA reads TGTGCCAGCAGCCCCCCGGGCGGGAGTGAAGAGACCCAGTACTTC. Amino acid sequence: CASSPPGGSEETQYF.

This clone was seen once. The gene calls are TRBV4-1 and TRBJ1-2, with D unresolved. CDR3 length equals 13 residues. Germline-derived CDR1 and CDR2 are MGHRA and YSYEKL. V was cut by 1 base and J by 7 bases, with 10 bases left in between. CDR3 sequence (DNA): TGCGCCAGCAGCCAAGGTGATTTTGGTGGCTACACCTTC. It encodes CASSQGDFGGYTF.

The J gene is TRBJ1-5, the V gene TRBV28, with a possible D match to TRBD1 (6 bases). Per the germline V gene, CDR1 is MDHEN and CDR2 is SYDVKM. With 6 bases removed from V and 5 bases from J, the gap between germline ends came to 14 bases. The length of the CDR3 is 14 residues. Written as DNA, the CDR3 is TGTGCCAGCAGGATACAGGGCGGGTATCAGCCCCAGCATTTT. This translates into CASRIQGGYQPQHF.

The V and J genes are TRBV10-3 and TRBJ2-1; TRBD2 matches at 11 bases. Unmatched junction bases numbered 8, after V lost 6 bases and J lost 1 base. The CDR3 has 17 residues. CDR1 is ENHRY and CDR2 is SYGVKD in the germline V gene. The CDR3 protein is CAIRPTSGRESYNEQFF. DNA for the CDR3: TGTGCCATCAGGCCAACTAGCGGGAGAGAATCCTACAATGAGCAGTTCTTC.

This rearrangement joins TRBV5-1 to TRBJ1-1, with TRBD1 matching 7 bases. The CDR3 is 14 amino acids. The V and J ends lost 3 bases and 0 bases, in that order; junction bases with no gene match: 2. Germline loops: CDR1 SGHRS, CDR2 YFSETQ. The CDR3: CASSSDRVNTEAFF. The CDR3 nucleotides are TGCGCCAGCAGCTCTGACAGGGTGAACACTGAAGCTTTCTTT. Based on the CDR3 plus reference TRBV5-1 and TRBJ1-1, the full variable domain is KAGVTQTPRYLIKTRGQQVTLSCSPISGHRSVSWYQQTPGQGLQFLFEYFSETQRNKGNFPGRFSGRQFSNSRSEMNVSTLELGDSALYLCASSSDRVNTEAFFGQGTRLTVV.

This chain uses TRBV10-1 with TRBJ2-3; D is possibly TRBD2 (6 bases). The CDR3 runs to 16 residues. From germline, CDR1 is WNHNN and CDR2 SYGVQD (reference sequence). With 5 bases removed from V and 4 bases from J, the gap between germline ends came to 19 bases. The CDR3 coding sequence is TGCGCCAGCAGTCCCCGGGACTTAGGGCGACCAGATACGCAGTATTTT. Encoded protein: CASSPRDLGRPDTQYF.

In the case of this clone: This specimen includes other DNA sequences encoding the same CDR3. The chain carries TRBV6-6 and TRBJ2-7; D not certain. The ends were cut back, 6 bases at V and 0 bases at J, with 6 bases in the middle. The CDR3 runs 12 residues. CDR1 is MNHNY and CDR2 is SVGAGI in the germline V gene (reference sequence). Written as DNA, the CDR3 is TGTGCCAGCAGCCCCGCCTCCTACGAGCAGTACTTC. It codes for CASSPASYEQYF.

This chain's CDR3 is CASSQQWSRVEQFF. DNA for the CDR3: TGTGCCAGCAGCCAGCAGTGGAGCCGTGTTGAGCAGTTCTTC. V and J are TRBV7-9 and TRBJ2-1, with D hard to call. Looked up from germline, CDR1 is SEHNR and CDR2 is FQNEAQ (reference sequence). V was clipped by 5 bases and J by 9 bases, with 17 bases between them. The length of the CDR3 is 14 residues.

By sample share, this clone is medium-sized. The chain has TRBV7-9 and TRBJ1-2; D is unresolved. The V end lost 1 base, the J end lost 6 bases, and 6 bases lay between the germline ends. Germline V gene sequence: CDR1 SEHNR, CDR2 FQNEAQ (reference sequence). The length of the CDR3 is 12 residues. The CDR3 nucleotides read TGTGCCAGCAGCTTAGGCCCGGATGGCTACACCTTC. This encodes CASSLGPDGYTF. The complete variable domain, with remaining parts taken from reference TRBV7-9 and TRBJ1-2, reads DTGVSQNPRHKITKRGQNVTFRCDPISEHNRLYWYRQTLGQGPEFLTYFQNEAQLEKSRLLSDRFSAERPKGSFSTLEIQRTEQGDSAMYLCASSLGPDGYTFGSGTRLTVV.

This chain links TRBV14 with TRBJ2-1; 8 bases are shared with TRBD2. Germline CDR1 and CDR2: SGHDN and FVKESK. The CDR3 spans 15 residues. V lost 5 bases and J lost 7; bases outside the gene matches: 10. CDR3 bases: TGTGCCAGCAGCTGGGCTAGCGGGTTGATAAATGAGCAGTTCTTC. Translated: CASSWASGLINEQFF.

Here the CDR3 reads CASGHRTEAFF. The CDR3 region has the DNA TGTGCCAGTGGACACCGCACTGAAGCTTTCTTT. The chain uses TRBV28 and TRBJ1-1, with a possible D match to TRBD1 (5 bases). V dropped 9 bases and J dropped 4 bases, with 9 bases sitting between them. Per germline, CDR1 MDHEN and CDR2 SYDVKM. This CDR3 has 11 residues. The complete variable domain, with remaining parts taken from reference TRBV28 and TRBJ1-1, reads DVKVTQSSRYLVKRTGEKVFLECVQDMDHENMFWYRQDPGLGLRLIYFSYDVKMKEKGDIPEGYSVSREKKERFSLILESASTNQTSMYLCASGHRTEAFFGQGTRLTVV.

The CDR3 region is CASSFPGSGYETQYF. Written as DNA, the CDR3 is TGTGCCAGCAGCTTTCCTGGGAGCGGGTATGAGACCCAGTACTTC. The chain employs TRBV5-4 and TRBJ2-5; maybe TRBD2 (6 bases). The CDR3 consists of 15 residues. Germline CDR1 is SGHNT and CDR2 is YYREEE (reference sequence). Between the trimmed V and J ends, which lost 2 bases and 5 bases, there was a span of 16 bases. The variable domain in full, completed from reference TRBV5-4 and TRBJ2-5, reads ETGVTQSPTHLIKTRGQQVTLRCSSQSGHNTVSWYQQALGQGPQFIFQYYREEENGRGNFPPRFSGLQFPNYSSELNVNALELDDSALYLCASSFPGSGYETQYFGPGTRLLVL.

This clone was seen only once. The chain recombines TRBV14 with TRBJ2-1; D tentatively reads TRBD1 or TRBD2 (5 bases each). The CDR3 loop spans 17 amino acids. V lost 1 base to trimming and J lost 9 bases, with 22 bases between them. Germline V gene lookup returns CDR1 SGHDN and CDR2 FVKESK. CDR3 sequence reads: CASSQGDWGKAKREQFF. The CDR3 DNA is TGTGCCAGCAGCCAAGGGGATTGGGGGAAAGCAAAACGTGAGCAGTTCTTC. The variable domain in full, with the rest retrieved from reference TRBV14 and TRBJ2-1, is EAGVTQFPSHSVIEKGQTVTLRCDPISGHDNLYWYRRVMGKEIKFLLHFVKESKQDESGMPNNRFLAERTGGTYSTLKVQPAELEDSGVYFCASSQGDWGKAKREQFFGPGTRLTVL.